These T cell receptor beta chains were read from a single sample in a study of blood T cell repertoires in COVID-19. The table came from immunoSEQ multiplex PCR; TCRdb's copy has only in-frame clones and leaves some out. The table includes hundreds of thousands of clones, approximately 86% detected once. The source material was PBMCs or T cells enriched from blood (not recorded which). These TCRs come from a woman aged 35 to 49 with acute COVID-19. Each CDR3 is given with its conserved first and last residue. Rows give clone size only sometimes, using once, few, many, or a class for an expanded clone.

v_gene	abundance	j_gene	CDR3aa
TRBV9	NA	TRBJ2-1	CASKREPIEQFF
TRBV5-1	NA	TRBJ1-1	CASSPRDRGQSGRANTEAFF
TRBV3-1/TRBV3-2	NA	TRBJ2-7	CASSQVPPGTSFYEQYF
TRBV18	NA	TRBJ2-1	CASSPSRTPGGSYNEQFF
TRBV27	NA	TRBJ2-7	CASSRNRVYEQYF
TRBV5-4	NA	TRBJ2-5	CASNQDRGVETQYF
TRBV3-1/TRBV3-2	NA	TRBJ2-1	CASSHLWEGGENEQFF
TRBV9	once	TRBJ2-3	CASSASPSGSTDTQYF
TRBV7-2	NA	TRBJ1-5	CASSLGGGGGQPQHF
TRBV20-1	NA	TRBJ2-1	CSASGTGNFGNEQFF
TRBV2	NA	TRBJ2-1	CASAGQGNEQFF
TRBV7-6	NA	TRBJ2-7	CASSPRTSGSYEQYF
TRBV10-3	NA	TRBJ1-5	CAISEVDKSNQPQHF
TRBV2	NA	TRBJ2-7	CASSQEISYEQYF
TRBV29-1	NA	TRBJ2-7	CSVDIASGSSYEQYF
TRBV25-1	NA	TRBJ2-7	CASRPTGSKNEQYF
TRBV10-1	NA	TRBJ2-1	CASSRGSNEQFF
TRBV5-1	NA	TRBJ2-4	CASSLAGIDIQYF
TRBV5-1	NA	TRBJ2-7	CASSLTSGQSYEQYF
TRBV13	few	TRBJ2-3	CASSSLRLAGGDDTQYF
TRBV3-1/TRBV3-2	NA	TRBJ2-1	CASSQDLVNEQFF
TRBV7-3	NA	TRBJ2-1	CASSLGGTGYNEQFF
TRBV5-1	NA	TRBJ2-7	CASSLETGTRGEQYF
TRBV19	once	TRBJ2-3	CASTRDYTTDTQYF
TRBV10-2	NA	TRBJ1-5	CASRSQNQPQHF
TRBV3-1/TRBV3-2	NA	TRBJ2-2	CASSRPGLAGGELFF
TRBV5-4	few	TRBJ2-3	CASSLLGGRADTQYF
TRBV11-2	NA	TRBJ2-1	CASSFLAGKSLTNEQFF
TRBV5-1	NA	TRBJ1-6	CASSLGTPGNNSPLHF